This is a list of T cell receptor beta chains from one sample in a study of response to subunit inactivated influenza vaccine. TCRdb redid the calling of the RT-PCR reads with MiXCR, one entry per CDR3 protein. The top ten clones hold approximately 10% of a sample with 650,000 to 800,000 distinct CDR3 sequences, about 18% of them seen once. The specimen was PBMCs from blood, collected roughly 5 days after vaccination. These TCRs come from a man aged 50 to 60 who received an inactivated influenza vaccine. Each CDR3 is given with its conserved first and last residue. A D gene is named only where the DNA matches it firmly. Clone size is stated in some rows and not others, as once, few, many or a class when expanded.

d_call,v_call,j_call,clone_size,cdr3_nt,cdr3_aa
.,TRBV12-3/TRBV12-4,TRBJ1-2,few,TGTGCCAGCAGTTTAACGGAGGGGACTGGCTACACCTTC,CASSLTEGTGYTF
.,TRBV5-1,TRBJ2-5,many,TGCGCCAGCAGCCTCCAGGGATCCGAGACCCAGTACTTC,CASSLQGSETQYF
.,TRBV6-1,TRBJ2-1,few,TGTGCCAGCAGTGAAGTGGTCGACTACAATGAGCAGTTCTTC,CASSEVVDYNEQFF
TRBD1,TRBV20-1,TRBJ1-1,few,TGCAGTGCTATCATGACAGGGGTTACCACTGAAGCTTTCTTT,CSAIMTGVTTEAFF
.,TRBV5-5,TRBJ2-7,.,TGTGCCAGCAGCTTGTTGTGGAGCTCCTACGAGCAGTACTTC,CASSLLWSSYEQYF
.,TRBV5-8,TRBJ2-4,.,TGTGCCAGCAGCTTGCGAGGGAACACCCGGGGGTACTTC,CASSLRGNTRGYF
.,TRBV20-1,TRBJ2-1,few,TGCAGTGCTAGGAACCCGGGTAGCTCCTACAATGAGCAGTTCTTC,CSARNPGSSYNEQFF
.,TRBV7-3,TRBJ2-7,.,TGTGCCAGCAGCCCAAACCCCACGACAGGCGCCTACGAGCAGTACTTC,CASSPNPTTGAYEQYF
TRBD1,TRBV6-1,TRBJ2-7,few,TGTGCCAGCAGTGGGGGGACAGGGATCTACGAGCAGTACTTC,CASSGGTGIYEQYF
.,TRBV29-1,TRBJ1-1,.,TGCAGCGTCTCAACTTTAATGAACACTGAAGCTTTCTTT,CSVSTLMNTEAFF
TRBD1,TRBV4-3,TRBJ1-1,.,TGCGCCAGCAGCCCCACAGGGGGAATCGGGAACACTGAAGCTTTCTTT,CASSPTGGIGNTEAFF
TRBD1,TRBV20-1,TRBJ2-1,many,TGCAGTGCTTTTGACAGGGGCGCGGGCAATGAGCAGTTCTTC,CSAFDRGAGNEQFF
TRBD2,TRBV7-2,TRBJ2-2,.,TGTGCCAGCAGCTGGGCCGTAGCGGGACTTACCGGGGAGCTGTTTTTT,CASSWAVAGLTGELFF
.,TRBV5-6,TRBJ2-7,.,TGTGCCAGCAGCACCCCGCAGGACAGCTTCAGCTCCTACGAGCAGTACTTC,CASSTPQDSFSSYEQYF
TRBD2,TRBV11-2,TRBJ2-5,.,TGTGCCAGCAGCAGGACTAGTCCTCAAGAGACCCAGTACTTC,CASSRTSPQETQYF
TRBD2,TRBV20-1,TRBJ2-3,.,TGCAGTGCCGAACTAGCGCTTCTCACAGATACGCAGTATTTT,CSAELALLTDTQYF
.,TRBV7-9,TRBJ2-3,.,TGTGCCAGCAGCTTTTTGAGGGAGAGCGACACAGATACGCAGTATTTT,CASSFLRESDTDTQYF
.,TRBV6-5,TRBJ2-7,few,TGTGCCAGCGGACACCGCTTGGTCGAGCAGTACTTC,CASGHRLVEQYF
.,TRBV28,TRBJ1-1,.,TGTGCCAGCAGTCCACGGGATTTAAGTCGATGGTCTGAAGCTTTCTTT,CASSPRDLSRWSEAFF
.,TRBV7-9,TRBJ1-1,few,TGTGCCAGCAGCCGGGGGGCTCCTGAAGCTTTCTTT,CASSRGAPEAFF
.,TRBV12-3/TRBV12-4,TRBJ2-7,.,TGTGCCAGCAGTTTAAGGGGCCCGGGGGGCCTAAGGGAGCAGTACTTC,CASSLRGPGGLREQYF
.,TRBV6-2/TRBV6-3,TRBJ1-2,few,TGTGCCAGCAGTTACCGTACGGCGGAGATCGACTATGGCTACACCTTC,CASSYRTAEIDYGYTF
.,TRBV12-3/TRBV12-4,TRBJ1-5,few,TGTGCCAGCAGTTTTGAGTTGGGCAAACAGCCCCAGCATTTT,CASSFELGKQPQHF
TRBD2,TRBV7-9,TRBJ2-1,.,TGTGCCAGCAGCCCCGGACTAGCGGGAGGATCGGAAGAGCAGTTCTTC,CASSPGLAGGSEEQFF
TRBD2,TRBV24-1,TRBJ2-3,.,TGTGCCACCAGTGTATCAAGCGGGGGCACAACAGATACGCAGTATTTT,CATSVSSGGTTDTQYF
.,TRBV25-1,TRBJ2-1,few,TGTGCCAGCGCAAATATGGGGTTATGGTTCTTC,CASANMGLWFF
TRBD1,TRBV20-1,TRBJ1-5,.,TGCAGTGCGCGGGACAGGGTTCGACAGCCCCAGCATTTT,CSARDRVRQPQHF
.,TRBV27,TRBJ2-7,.,TGTGCCAGCAGCGCCGGGGCAGGGGTAACCTACGAGCAGTACTTC,CASSAGAGVTYEQYF
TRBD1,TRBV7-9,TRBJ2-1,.,TGTGCCAGCAGCGGCCGGGACAGGTGGGCCTACAATGAGCAGTTCTTC,CASSGRDRWAYNEQFF
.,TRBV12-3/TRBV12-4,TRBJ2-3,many,TGTGCCAGCAGGGTGAAGGATACGCAGTATTTT,CASRVKDTQYF
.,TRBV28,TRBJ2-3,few,TGTGCCAGCAGTTTAGGAGGGTTTTGGCCCAGCACCGGAGATACGCAGTATTTT,CASSLGGFWPSTGDTQYF
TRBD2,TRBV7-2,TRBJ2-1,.,TGTGCCAGCAGCCTTCATTTACTAGCGGGAGGGCCGAATGAGCAGTTCTTC,CASSLHLLAGGPNEQFF
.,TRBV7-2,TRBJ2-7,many,TGTGCCAGCAGCCCTACGATTGCTAGCGCTCGCGAGCAGTACTTC,CASSPTIASAREQYF